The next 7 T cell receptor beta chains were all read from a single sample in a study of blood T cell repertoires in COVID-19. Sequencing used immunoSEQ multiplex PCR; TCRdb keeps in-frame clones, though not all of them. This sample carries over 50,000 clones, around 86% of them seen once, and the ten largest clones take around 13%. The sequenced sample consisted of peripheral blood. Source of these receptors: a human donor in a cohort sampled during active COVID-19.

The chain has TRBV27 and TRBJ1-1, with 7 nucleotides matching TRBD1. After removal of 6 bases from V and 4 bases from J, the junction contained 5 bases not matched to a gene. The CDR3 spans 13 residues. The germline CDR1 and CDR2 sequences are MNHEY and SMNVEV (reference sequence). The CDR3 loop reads CASSRQGSTEAFF. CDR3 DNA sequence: TGTGCCAGCAGCCGACAGGGAAGCACTGAAGCTTTCTTT.

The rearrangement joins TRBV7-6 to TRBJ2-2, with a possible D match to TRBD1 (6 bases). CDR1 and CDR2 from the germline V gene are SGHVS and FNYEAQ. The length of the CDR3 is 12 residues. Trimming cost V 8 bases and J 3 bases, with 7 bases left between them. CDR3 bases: TGTGCCAGCGGACAGTACACCGGGGAGCTGTTTTTT. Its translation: CASGQYTGELFF.

CDR3 DNA sequence: TGTGCCAGCAGCTTAAAATTGGGGGCCAATGAAAAACTGTTTTTT. As protein: CASSLKLGANEKLFF. The V and J genes are TRBV7-9 and TRBJ1-4; TRBD1 is a possible D gene (6 bases). This CDR3 is built from 15 residues. V lost 2 bases and J 5 bases, leaving 12 bases between the germline ends. From germline, CDR1 is SEHNR and CDR2 FQNEAQ (reference sequence).

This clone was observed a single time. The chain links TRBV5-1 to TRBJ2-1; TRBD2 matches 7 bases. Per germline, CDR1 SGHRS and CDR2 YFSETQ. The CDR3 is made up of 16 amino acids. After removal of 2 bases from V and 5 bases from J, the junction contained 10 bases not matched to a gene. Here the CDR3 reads CASSFPSRGGDNEQFF. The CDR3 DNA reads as TGCGCCAGCAGCTTCCCCTCCCGGGGAGGGGACAATGAGCAGTTCTTC.

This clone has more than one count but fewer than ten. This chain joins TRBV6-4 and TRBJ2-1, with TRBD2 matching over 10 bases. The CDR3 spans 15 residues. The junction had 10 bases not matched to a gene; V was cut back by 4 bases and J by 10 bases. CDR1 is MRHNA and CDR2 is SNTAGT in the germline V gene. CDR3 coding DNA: TGTGCCAGCAGTGTCAGCGGGAGGGCCTTCGGAGAGCAGTTCTTC. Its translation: CASSVSGRAFGEQFF.

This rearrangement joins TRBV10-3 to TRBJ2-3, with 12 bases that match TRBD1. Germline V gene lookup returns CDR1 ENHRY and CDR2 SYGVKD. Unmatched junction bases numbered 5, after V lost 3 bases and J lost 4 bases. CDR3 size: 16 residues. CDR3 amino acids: CAISESGTGGPDTQYF. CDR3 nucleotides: TGTGCCATCAGTGAATCCGGGACAGGGGGCCCAGATACGCAGTATTTT.

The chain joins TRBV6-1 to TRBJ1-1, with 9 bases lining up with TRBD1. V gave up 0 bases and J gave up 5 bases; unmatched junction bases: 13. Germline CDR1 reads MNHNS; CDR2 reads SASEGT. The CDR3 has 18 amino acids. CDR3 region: CASSEAMGQGHLYTEAFF. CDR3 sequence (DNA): TGTGCCAGCAGTGAAGCGATGGGACAGGGCCACCTCTATACTGAAGCTTTCTTT.